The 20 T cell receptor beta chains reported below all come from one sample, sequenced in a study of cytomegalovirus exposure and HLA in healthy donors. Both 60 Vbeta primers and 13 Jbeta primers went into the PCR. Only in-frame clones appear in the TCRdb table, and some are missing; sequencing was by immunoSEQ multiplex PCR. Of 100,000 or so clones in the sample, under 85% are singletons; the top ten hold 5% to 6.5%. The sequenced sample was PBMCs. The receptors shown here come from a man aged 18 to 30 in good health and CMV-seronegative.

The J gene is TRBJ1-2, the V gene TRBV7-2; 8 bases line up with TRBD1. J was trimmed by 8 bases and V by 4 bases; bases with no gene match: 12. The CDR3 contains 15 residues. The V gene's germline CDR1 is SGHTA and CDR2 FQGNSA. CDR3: CASSYRDRTTRGYTF. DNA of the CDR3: TGTGCCAGCAGCTACCGGGACAGGACAACACGGGGCTACACCTTC.

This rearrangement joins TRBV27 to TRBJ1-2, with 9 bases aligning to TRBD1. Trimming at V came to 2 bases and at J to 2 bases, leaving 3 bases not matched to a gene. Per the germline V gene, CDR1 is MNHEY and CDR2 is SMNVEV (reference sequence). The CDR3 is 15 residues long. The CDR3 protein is CASSLLTGGNYGYTF. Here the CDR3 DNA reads TGTGCCAGCAGTTTACTCACAGGGGGCAACTATGGCTACACCTTC.

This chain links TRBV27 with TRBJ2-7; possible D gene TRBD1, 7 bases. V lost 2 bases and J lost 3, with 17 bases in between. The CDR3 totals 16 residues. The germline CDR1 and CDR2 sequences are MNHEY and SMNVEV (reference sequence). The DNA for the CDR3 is TGTGCCAGCAGTTTAAAGGGTCCAGGGGGGTTCTACGAGCAGTACTTC. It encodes CASSLKGPGGFYEQYF.

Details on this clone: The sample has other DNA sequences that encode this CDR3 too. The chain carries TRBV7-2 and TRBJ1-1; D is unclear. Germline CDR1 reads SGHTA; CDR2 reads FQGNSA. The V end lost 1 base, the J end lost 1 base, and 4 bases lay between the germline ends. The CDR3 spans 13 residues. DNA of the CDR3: TGTGCCAGCAGCTTAGGTCAGAACACTGAAGCTTTCTTT. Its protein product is CASSLGQNTEAFF.

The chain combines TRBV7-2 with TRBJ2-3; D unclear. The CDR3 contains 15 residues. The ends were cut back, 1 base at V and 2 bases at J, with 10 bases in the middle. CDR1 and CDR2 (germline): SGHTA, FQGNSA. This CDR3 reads CASSLVGGFTDTQYF. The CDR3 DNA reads TGTGCCAGCAGCTTAGTTGGCGGTTTCACAGATACGCAGTATTTT.

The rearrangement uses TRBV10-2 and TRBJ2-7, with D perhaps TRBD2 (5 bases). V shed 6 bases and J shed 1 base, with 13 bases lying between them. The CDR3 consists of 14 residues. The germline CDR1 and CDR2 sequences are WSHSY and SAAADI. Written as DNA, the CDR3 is TGCGCCAGCAGGTCTCAGGAGGCTTCCTACGAGCAGTACTTC. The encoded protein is CASRSQEASYEQYF.

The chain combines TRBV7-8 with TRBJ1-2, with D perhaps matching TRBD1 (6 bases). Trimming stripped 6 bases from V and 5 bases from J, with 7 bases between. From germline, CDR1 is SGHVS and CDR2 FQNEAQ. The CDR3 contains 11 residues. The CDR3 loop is CASRTGYGYTF. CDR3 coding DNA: TGTGCCAGCAGAACAGGGTATGGCTACACCTTC.

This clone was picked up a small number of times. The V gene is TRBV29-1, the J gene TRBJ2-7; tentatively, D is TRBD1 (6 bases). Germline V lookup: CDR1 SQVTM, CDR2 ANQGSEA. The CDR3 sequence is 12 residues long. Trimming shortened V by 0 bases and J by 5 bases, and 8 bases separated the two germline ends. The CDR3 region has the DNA TGCAGCGTTGAAGATCAGGGGCACGAGCAGTACTTC. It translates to CSVEDQGHEQYF.

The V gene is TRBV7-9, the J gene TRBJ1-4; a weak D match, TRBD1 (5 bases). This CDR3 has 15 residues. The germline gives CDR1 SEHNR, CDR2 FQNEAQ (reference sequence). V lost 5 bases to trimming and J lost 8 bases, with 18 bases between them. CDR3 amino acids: CASSASGSYYEKLFF. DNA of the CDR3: TGTGCCAGCAGCGCATCAGGGTCTTACTACGAAAAACTGTTTTTT.

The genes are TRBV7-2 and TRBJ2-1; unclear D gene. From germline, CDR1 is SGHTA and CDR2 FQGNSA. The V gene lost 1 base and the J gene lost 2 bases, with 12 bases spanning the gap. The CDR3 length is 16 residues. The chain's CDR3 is CASSLEVLPPYNEQFF. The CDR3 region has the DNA TGTGCCAGCAGCTTAGAGGTACTACCCCCCTACAATGAGCAGTTCTTC.

CDR3 in DNA: TGTGCCAGCAGTTTCGACAGGGGGCGTTCCTACAATGAGCAGTTCTTC. Translation: CASSFDRGRSYNEQFF. The chain joins TRBV6-5 to TRBJ2-1; 10 bases align to TRBD1. Germline assignment: CDR1 MNHEY and CDR2 SVGAGI. The CDR3 is made up of 16 amino acids. The J segment lost 1 base and the V segment lost 4 bases, leaving 4 bases of the junction unmatched.

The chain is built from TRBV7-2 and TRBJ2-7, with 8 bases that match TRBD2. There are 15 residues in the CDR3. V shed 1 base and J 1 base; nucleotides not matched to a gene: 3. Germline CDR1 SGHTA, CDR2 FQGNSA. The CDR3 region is CASSLVSGASYEQYF. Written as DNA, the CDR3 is TGTGCCAGCAGCTTAGTTAGCGGGGCATCCTACGAGCAGTACTTC.

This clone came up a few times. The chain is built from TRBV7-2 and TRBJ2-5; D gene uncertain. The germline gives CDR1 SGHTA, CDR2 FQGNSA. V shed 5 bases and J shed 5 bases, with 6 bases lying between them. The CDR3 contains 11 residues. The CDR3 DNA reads TGTGCCAGCAGCCCTCTGGAGACCCAGTACTTC. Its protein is CASSPLETQYF.

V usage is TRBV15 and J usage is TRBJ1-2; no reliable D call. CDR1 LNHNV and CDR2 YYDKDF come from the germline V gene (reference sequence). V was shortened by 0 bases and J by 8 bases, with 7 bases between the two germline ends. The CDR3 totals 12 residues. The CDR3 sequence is CATSRDSSGYTF. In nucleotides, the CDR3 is TGTGCCACCAGCAGAGATTCGTCCGGCTACACCTTC.

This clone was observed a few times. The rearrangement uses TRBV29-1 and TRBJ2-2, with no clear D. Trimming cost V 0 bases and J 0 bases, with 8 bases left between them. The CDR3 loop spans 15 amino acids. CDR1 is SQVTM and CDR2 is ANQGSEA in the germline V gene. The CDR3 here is CSVEDLLANTGELFF. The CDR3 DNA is TGCAGCGTTGAAGACCTCCTCGCGAACACCGGGGAGCTGTTTTTT.

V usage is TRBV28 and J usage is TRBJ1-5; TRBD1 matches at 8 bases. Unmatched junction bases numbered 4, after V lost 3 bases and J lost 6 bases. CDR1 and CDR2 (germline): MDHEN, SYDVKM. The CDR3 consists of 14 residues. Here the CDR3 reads CASSLGQGAQPQHF. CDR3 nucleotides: TGTGCCAGCAGTTTGGGGCAGGGGGCTCAGCCCCAGCATTTT.

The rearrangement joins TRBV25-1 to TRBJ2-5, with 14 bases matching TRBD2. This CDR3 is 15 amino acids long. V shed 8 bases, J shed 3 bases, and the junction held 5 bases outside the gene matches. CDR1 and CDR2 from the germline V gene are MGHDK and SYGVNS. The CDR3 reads CASGGLAGEEETQYF. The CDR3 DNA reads TGTGCCAGCGGGGGACTAGCGGGAGAGGAAGAGACCCAGTACTTC.

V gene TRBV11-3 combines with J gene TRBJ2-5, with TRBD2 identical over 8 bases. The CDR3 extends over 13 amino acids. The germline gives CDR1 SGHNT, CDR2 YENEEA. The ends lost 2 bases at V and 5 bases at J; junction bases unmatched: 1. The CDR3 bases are TGTGCCAGCAGCTTACGCGGGAGGGAGACCCAGTACTTC. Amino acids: CASSLRGRETQYF.

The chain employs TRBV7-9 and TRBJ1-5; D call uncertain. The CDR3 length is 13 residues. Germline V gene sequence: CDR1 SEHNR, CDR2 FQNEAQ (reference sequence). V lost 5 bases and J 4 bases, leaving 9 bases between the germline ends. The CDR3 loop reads CASSQRTNQPQHF. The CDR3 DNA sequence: TGTGCCAGCAGCCAGCGGACTAATCAGCCCCAGCATTTT.

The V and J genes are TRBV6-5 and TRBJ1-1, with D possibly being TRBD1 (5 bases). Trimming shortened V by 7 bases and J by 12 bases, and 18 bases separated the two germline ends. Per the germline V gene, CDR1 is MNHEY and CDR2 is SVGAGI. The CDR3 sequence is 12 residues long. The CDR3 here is CASNDWGLKTFF. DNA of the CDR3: TGTGCCAGCAATGACTGGGGACTTAAAACTTTCTTT.